Shown below are 18 T cell receptor beta chains from a single sample sequenced in a study of blood T cells in healthy people across ages. For the second PCR, which ran for about 7 to 11 cycles, a sample-barcoded 5' primer and a J-beta primer mix were used. TCRdb recomputed calls from the 5' RACE reads with MiXCR, one row per CDR3 protein. Of over 1,300,000 distinct CDR3 sequences in the sample, around 59% were seen once. Source material: blood. The receptors shown here come from a man aged 18 to 29 in good health.

Notes on this clonotype: At one of its ends the junction is not consistent with the germline gene, which may arise from a read error. The V gene is TRBV6-1, the J gene TRBJ2-1; D uncertain. The length of the CDR3 is 11 residues. Germline V lookup: CDR1 MNHNS, CDR2 SASEGT. CDR3 protein: CLIEEYNEQFF. CDR3 DNA: TGCCTTATCGAGGAATACAATGAGCAGTTCTTC.

The gene calls are TRBV10-2 and TRBJ2-7, with D uncertain. V lost 2 bases, J lost 6 bases, and 8 bases lay in between. The CDR3 is 12 amino acids. Per germline, CDR1 WSHSY and CDR2 SAAADI. CDR3 coding DNA: TGCGCCAGCAGTGAGGAGCCCAGCGAGCAGTACTTC. Translation gives CASSEEPSEQYF.

This clonotype came up many times. The chain has TRBV7-9 and TRBJ2-1, with D unclear. Germline assignment: CDR1 SEHNR and CDR2 FQNEAQ (reference sequence). The CDR3 extends over 12 amino acids. V was shortened by 1 base and J by 6 bases, with 4 bases between the two germline ends. CDR3 protein: CASSLDPNEQFF. In DNA, the CDR3 is TGTGCCAGCAGCTTAGACCCCAATGAGCAGTTCTTC.

The chain recombines TRBV4-3 with TRBJ2-1, with a possible D match to TRBD1 (6 bases). CDR1 and CDR2 from the germline V gene are LGHNA and YSLEER. This CDR3 has 14 amino acids. The V end lost 3 bases, the J end lost 5 bases, and 11 bases lay between the germline ends. CDR3 coding DNA: TGCGCCAGCAGCCAGGGGACACTTAACAATGAGCAGTTCTTC. Protein sequence: CASSQGTLNNEQFF.

The J gene is TRBJ2-7, the V gene TRBV29-1, with D perhaps matching TRBD2 (6 bases). Germline CDR1 reads SQVTM; CDR2 reads ANQGSEA. V was pared by 0 bases and J by 0 bases, with 9 bases between. This CDR3 comprises 14 residues. CDR3 region: CSVEDSGGSYEQYF. In nucleotides, the CDR3 is TGCAGCGTTGAAGATTCCGGGGGCTCCTACGAGCAGTACTTC.

This clonotype is a singleton in its sample. CDR3 sequence reads: CASSHLGGTSVESTDTQYF. The CDR3 DNA reads as TGTGCCAGCAGCCACCTAGGGGGGACTAGCGTCGAAAGCACAGATACGCAGTATTTT. V and J are TRBV3-1 and TRBJ2-3, with TRBD2 matching over 10 bases. Germline V lookup: CDR1 LGHDT, CDR2 YNNKEL (reference sequence). The V gene end was trimmed by 3 bases and the J gene end by 0 bases; junction bases not matched to a gene: 12. The CDR3 is 19 residues long.

This chain connects TRBV9 to TRBJ2-7; D is ambiguous. CDR1 is SGDLS and CDR2 is YYNGEE in the germline V gene. This CDR3 has 15 residues. Deletions cut 5 bases from V and 0 bases from J, with 15 bases between. As DNA, the CDR3 is TGTGCCAGCAGTCCACAAGCTAGGTTCTCCTACGAGCAGTACTTC. This sequence encodes CASSPQARFSYEQYF.

The chain employs TRBV7-2 and TRBJ2-1, with D possibly matching TRBD2 (7 bases). CDR3 size: 16 residues. V lost 0 bases, J lost 2 bases, and 11 bases lay in between. The germline gives CDR1 SGHTA, CDR2 FQGNSA. The CDR3 coding sequence is TGTGCCAGCAGCTTAGCAGGGGGGGAAACCTACAATGAGCAGTTCTTC. Translated, it gives CASSLAGGETYNEQFF.

In the case of this clonotype: Its ends do not fully match the called genes, so a read error is possible. V usage is TRBV4-1 and J usage is TRBJ1-6; TRBD1 is a possible D gene (5 bases). The CDR3 length is 16 residues. The germline gives CDR1 MGHRA, CDR2 YSYEKL. The CDR3 reads CVSSRRLAQDDSPLHF. The CDR3 DNA follows: TGCGTCAGCAGCCGAAGACTAGCACAGGACGATTCACCCCTCCACTTT.

The chain carries TRBV9 and TRBJ2-4; 11 bases align to TRBD2. With the DNA end fitting TRBJ2-5 better, the J assignment may be wrong. The CDR3 loop spans 16 amino acids. CDR1 is SGDLS, CDR2 YYNGEE, per germline. The CDR3 bases are TGTGCCAGCAGCGTAGGGGCTAGCGGGGGGCATGAGACCCAGTACTTC. It yields the protein CASSVGASGGHETQYF.

The rearrangement uses TRBV29-1 and TRBJ1-4; 7 nucleotides agree with TRBD1. Trimming took 1 base from V and 7 from J; bases not matched to a gene: 6. The CDR3 is made up of 14 amino acids. CDR1 SQVTM and CDR2 ANQGSEA come from the germline V gene. The CDR3 sequence: CSVEGTSGGEKLFF. CDR3 nucleotides: TGCAGCGTTGAAGGGACCTCAGGGGGTGAAAAACTGTTTTTT.

The genes are TRBV4-1 and TRBJ2-1, with 10 bases lining up with TRBD2. This CDR3 has 18 amino acids. The J segment lost 6 bases and the V segment lost 0 bases, leaving 11 bases of the junction unmatched. From germline, CDR1 is MGHRA and CDR2 YSYEKL. As DNA, the CDR3 is TGCGCCAGCAGCCAAGAGGACCCGCAGACTAGCGGGTCCAATGAGCAGTTCTTC. Translating gives CASSQEDPQTSGSNEQFF.

To note about this clonotype: A junction end diverges from the germline sequence, so it may reflect a read error. V and J are TRBV5-6 and TRBJ2-1; D perhaps matches TRBD1 (6 bases). The germline V gene has CDR1 SGHDT and CDR2 YYEEEE. The CDR3 extends over 14 amino acids. In nucleotides, the CDR3 is TGTGCCAGCACCTTGACAGGCTCCTACAATGAGCAGTTCTTC. It translates to CASTLTGSYNEQFF.

The rearrangement links TRBV12-3 or TRBV12-4 to TRBJ1-3, with 8 bases identical to TRBD1. The CDR3 covers 16 residues. With V trimmed by 0 bases and J by 0 bases, 1 base remained unmatched. CDR3 nucleotides: TGTGCCAGCAGTTTAGCCGACAGGGGCTCTGGAAACACCATATATTTT. Its translation: CASSLADRGSGNTIYF.

This rearrangement joins TRBV7-2 to TRBJ2-5; tentatively, D is TRBD1 (6 bases). CDR3 length equals 15 residues. Germline CDR1 is SGHTA and CDR2 is FQGNSA. V lost 5 bases and J 4 bases, leaving 17 bases between the germline ends. For the CDR3, the DNA is TGTGCCAGCAGCCCAGTTTATGGGGGCGGAGAGACCCAGTACTTC. It yields the protein CASSPVYGGGETQYF.

This chain connects TRBV6-5 to TRBJ1-2, with 9 bases aligning to TRBD1. Losses at the gene ends were 10 bases for V and 4 bases for J; bases not matched to a gene: 4. Germline V gene data show CDR1 as MNHEY and CDR2 as SVGAGI. The CDR3 is 12 amino acids. CDR3 nucleotide sequence: TGTGCCACCCGGACAGGGGTCTATGGCTACACCTTC. This sequence encodes CATRTGVYGYTF.

The rearrangement joins TRBV12-3 or TRBV12-4 to TRBJ1-2; D is unresolved. The CDR3 has 15 residues. V was clipped by 6 bases and J by 6 bases, with 20 bases between them. The CDR3 reads CASSHRVVDADGYTF. CDR3 nucleotides: TGTGCCAGCAGCCACCGGGTGGTCGACGCGGATGGCTACACCTTC.

J is TRBJ2-5 and V is TRBV28; possibly TRBD1 or TRBD2 for D (5 bases each). The CDR3 is made up of 14 amino acids. Trimming cost V 2 bases and J 6 bases, with 13 bases left between them. Germline loops: CDR1 MDHEN, CDR2 SYDVKM. CDR3 in amino acids: CASSLPGTPQTQYF. The CDR3 nucleotides read TGTGCCAGCAGTTTACCCGGGACCCCTCAGACCCAGTACTTC.